The source of this TCR beta chain is a study of blood T cell repertoires in COVID-19. Overall study: In each case, the material was cDNA or gDNA derived from T cells, B-cell-depleted T cells, or PBMCs.

Methods used by the authors: The assay estimated nucleated cells by amplifying reference gene primers. The table came from immunoSEQ multiplex PCR; TCRdb's copy has only in-frame clones and leaves some out. The DNA gave D and trimming, while V, J and clone size come from that table. The repertoire has 250,000 to 300,000 clones, around 80% of them found once; the top ten carry about 4%. The V gene's germline CDR1 is ENHRY and CDR2 SYGVKD. Trimming cost V 6 bases and J 0 bases; bases outside gene matches: 7. The CDR3 runs 15 residues. Participants came from about two dozen US areas, aged roughly 18 to 95 years. Participant-reported clinical history was the basis for cohort assignment.

This chain joins TRBV10-3 and TRBJ2-5; TRBD1 agrees at 7 bases. This clonotype was sampled from a man aged 30 to 39 with acute COVID-19. Material: PBMCs or T cells enriched from blood (not recorded which). The CDR3 loop reads CAISPGTAYQETQYF. The CDR3 coding sequence is TGTGCCATCAGCCCAGGGACAGCGTACCAAGAGACCCAGTACTTC.